One sample yielded the 22 T cell receptor beta chains listed below, sequenced in a study of cytomegalovirus exposure and HLA in healthy donors. Researchers ran the PCR with 60 Vbeta and 13 Jbeta primers. The protocol was immunoSEQ multiplex PCR, while the TCRdb copy is restricted to in-frame clones and leaves out a portion. The sample holds about 230,000 clones; around four fifths are singletons and the top ten take more than 0.45%. The material sequenced was PBMCs. The receptors were gathered from a woman aged 40 to 50 in good health and CMV-seronegative.

This clone has only one observation. This rearrangement joins TRBV18 to TRBJ2-7; tentatively, D is TRBD1 (5 bases). This CDR3 has 14 amino acids. The V gene lost 3 bases and the J gene lost 3 bases, with 12 bases spanning the gap. Germline V lookup: CDR1 KGHSH, CDR2 LQKENI. The CDR3 coding sequence is TGTGCCAGCTCACCGTTATCCGACAGCTACGAGCAGTACTTC. Amino acid sequence: CASSPLSDSYEQYF.

The V call is TRBV18, the J call TRBJ2-2; 7 nucleotides agree with TRBD1. This CDR3 is built from 14 residues. Germline CDR1 is KGHSH and CDR2 is LQKENI. The junction had 3 bases not matched to a gene; V was cut back by 5 bases and J by 3 bases. The CDR3 here is CASSSTGDTGELFF. The CDR3 DNA sequence: TGTGCCAGCTCAAGTACAGGGGACACCGGGGAGCTGTTTTTT. Based on the CDR3 plus reference TRBV18 and TRBJ2-2, the full variable domain is NAGVMQNPRHLVRRRGQEARLRCSPMKGHSHVYWYRQLPEEGLKFMVYLQKENIIDESGMPKERFSAEFPKEGPSILRIQQVVRGDSAAYFCASSSTGDTGELFFGEGSRLTVL.

The V gene is TRBV7-6, the J gene TRBJ2-5; TRBD2 matches 12 bases. The length of the CDR3 is 15 residues. Trimming removed 4 bases from V and 2 bases from J; junction bases left unmatched: 2. In germline, CDR1 is SGHVS, CDR2 FNYEAQ. This CDR3 is CASSSLAGGQETQYF. The CDR3 nucleotides are TGTGCCAGCAGCTCACTAGCGGGGGGACAAGAGACCCAGTACTTC.

V gene TRBV6-1 combines with J gene TRBJ2-7, with a possible D match to TRBD1 (6 bases). Between the trimmed V and J ends, which lost 6 bases and 4 bases, there was a span of 16 bases. The CDR3 runs to 14 residues. CDR1 is MNHNS, CDR2 SASEGT, per germline. CDR3 sequence reads: CASRFDRPQYEQYF. CDR3 DNA: TGTGCCAGCAGATTCGACAGGCCACAGTACGAGCAGTACTTC.

The chain carries TRBV6-1 and TRBJ1-6, with D unresolved. The CDR3 spans 14 residues. CDR1 and CDR2 from the germline V gene are MNHNS and SASEGT. V was trimmed by 6 bases and J by 8 bases, leaving 14 bases between them. This CDR3 reads CASRSIWAYSPLHF. The DNA of the CDR3 is TGTGCCAGCAGATCTATTTGGGCGTATTCACCCCTCCACTTT.

As DNA, the CDR3 is TGTGCCAGCAGCTTAGACAGGGGGGTTGGTTACACCGGGGAGCTGTTTTTT. Translated: CASSLDRGVGYTGELFF. This rearrangement joins TRBV7-2 to TRBJ2-2, with 8 bases aligning to TRBD1. CDR3 size: 17 residues. The ends lost 1 base at V and 3 bases at J; junction bases unmatched: 7. CDR1 SGHTA and CDR2 FQGNSA come from the germline V gene.

A few counts support this clone. The chain recombines TRBV6-5 with TRBJ1-4, with 8 bases fitting TRBD1. Trimming removed 6 bases from V and 8 bases from J; junction bases left unmatched: 8. The germline CDR1 and CDR2 sequences are MNHEY and SVGAGI. The CDR3 spans 14 residues. CDR3 DNA sequence: TGTGCCAGCAGCAGGACAGGGTTCGGGGAAAAACTGTTTTTT. Its translation: CASSRTGFGEKLFF.

The genes are TRBV5-5 and TRBJ2-2; D is possibly TRBD2 (6 bases). The CDR3 runs 15 residues. Germline lookup yields CDR1 SGHKS and CDR2 YYEKEE (reference sequence). V was clipped by 2 bases and J by 2 bases, with 10 bases between them. Written as DNA, the CDR3 is TGTGCCAGCAGCTTCACCGGGGGTAACACCGGGGAGCTGTTTTTT. Translation gives CASSFTGGNTGELFF. Drawing the rest from reference TRBV5-5 and TRBJ2-2, the complete variable domain is DAGVTQSPTHLIKTRGQQVTLRCSPISGHKSVSWYQQVLGQGPQFIFQYYEKEERGRGNFPDRFSARQFPNYSSELNVNALLLGDSALYLCASSFTGGNTGELFFGEGSRLTVL.

The V gene is TRBV29-1, the J gene TRBJ2-3, with D possibly matching TRBD1 (6 bases). Germline lookup yields CDR1 SQVTM and CDR2 ANQGSEA. Trimming removed 3 bases at V and 2 bases at J, with 9 bases between. CDR3 length equals 13 residues. In DNA, the CDR3 is TGCAGCGTTGAGGGACAATCCACAGATACGCAGTATTTT. Translating it yields CSVEGQSTDTQYF.

The V gene is TRBV6-1, the J gene TRBJ2-7, with 10 bases lining up with TRBD1. After removal of 5 bases from V and 7 bases from J, the junction contained 8 bases not matched to a gene. CDR3 length equals 14 residues. Looked up from germline, CDR1 is MNHNS and CDR2 is SASEGT. This chain's CDR3 is CASSHPGQGREQYF. Written as DNA, the CDR3 is TGTGCCAGCAGTCACCCGGGACAGGGGCGAGAGCAGTACTTC.

This chain uses TRBV27 with TRBJ1-1; maybe TRBD1 (5 bases). V lost 0 bases and J lost 5, with 13 bases in between. This CDR3 spans 15 amino acids. Germline V gives CDR1 MNHEY, CDR2 SMNVEV (reference sequence). CDR3 sequence (DNA): TGTGCCAGCAGTTTATCCCGGGGACTGGGGACTGAAGCTTTCTTT. It yields the protein CASSLSRGLGTEAFF.

J is TRBJ2-7 and V is TRBV7-9, with 7 bases that match TRBD1. The trim removed 5 bases at V and 4 bases at J, leaving 5 bases unmatched. Germline lookup yields CDR1 SEHNR and CDR2 FQNEAQ (reference sequence). The CDR3 has 13 amino acids. The CDR3 DNA reads as TGTGCCAGCAGCCCCGGACAGGTGTACGAGCAGTACTTC. It is translated as CASSPGQVYEQYF.

This clone was observed a handful of times. The V gene is TRBV7-2, the J gene TRBJ1-4, with a tentative D call TRBD1 (6 bases). Germline-derived CDR1 and CDR2 are SGHTA and FQGNSA. The V gene lost 1 base and the J gene lost 3 bases, with 6 bases spanning the gap. The CDR3 covers 14 residues. This CDR3 reads CASSLDRANEKLFF. In nucleotides, the CDR3 is TGTGCCAGCAGCTTAGACAGGGCTAATGAAAAACTGTTTTTT.

This clone was seen a single time. The V and J genes are TRBV29-1 and TRBJ1-2; TRBD1 aligns across 7 bases. V shed 3 bases, J shed 2 bases, and the junction held 6 bases outside the gene matches. The CDR3 runs 14 residues. Germline V gives CDR1 SQVTM, CDR2 ANQGSEA. CDR3 in amino acids: CSVEVGQLNYGYTF. CDR3 coding DNA: TGCAGCGTTGAGGTGGGACAGCTAAACTATGGCTACACCTTC.

The chain joins TRBV9 to TRBJ2-7; 8 nucleotides line up with TRBD2. Germline V CDR1 and CDR2: SGDLS, YYNGEE. V was clipped by 4 bases and J by 3 bases; unmatched bases: 3. This CDR3 spans 13 amino acids. CDR3 DNA sequence: TGTGCCAGCAGCCGGACTAGCAACTACGAGCAGTACTTC. Its protein product is CASSRTSNYEQYF.

A single count supports this clone. The chain links TRBV6-1 to TRBJ1-5; no clear D. With 1 base removed from V and 0 bases from J, the gap between germline ends came to 4 bases. The CDR3 sequence is 14 residues long. CDR1 and CDR2 (germline): MNHNS, SASEGT. The CDR3 nucleotides are TGTGCCAGCAGTGAAGGGAGTAGCAATCAGCCCCAGCATTTT. It codes for CASSEGSSNQPQHF.

This clone was recorded once. This chain joins TRBV28 and TRBJ2-1; the D gene is possibly TRBD2 (5 bases). CDR3 length: 15 amino acids. V was trimmed by 6 bases and J by 1 base, leaving 13 bases between them. Germline CDR1 and CDR2: MDHEN and SYDVKM. DNA for the CDR3: TGTGCCAGCAGGTTTCTAGCAGCTTCCTACAATGAGCAGTTCTTC. Its translation is CASRFLAASYNEQFF.

J is TRBJ2-3 and V is TRBV28; TRBD1 might be the D (6 bases). Germline CDR1 MDHEN, CDR2 SYDVKM. This CDR3 has 18 amino acids. V dropped 5 bases and J dropped 4 bases, with 25 bases sitting between them. The CDR3 nucleotides read TGTGCCAGCAGTCGAAACATCCCCCGGGACACATTCGCAGATACGCAGTATTTT. This encodes CASSRNIPRDTFADTQYF.

The chain links TRBV2 to TRBJ2-5; D call uncertain. The germline CDR1 and CDR2 sequences are SNHLY and FYNNEI. The CDR3 is 13 amino acids. The germline V and J ends were trimmed by 3 bases and 5 bases, with 10 bases remaining between them. CDR3 sequence: CASSDRLGETQYF. The CDR3 DNA reads TGTGCCAGCAGTGACAGGTTGGGCGAGACCCAGTACTTC.

The chain is built from TRBV18 and TRBJ1-2; D is ambiguous. CDR1 and CDR2 (germline): KGHSH, LQKENI. Trimming cost V 5 bases and J 0 bases, with 13 bases left between them. The CDR3 extends over 15 amino acids. The CDR3 here is CASSSGPAANYGYTF. CDR3 in DNA: TGTGCCAGCTCAAGCGGCCCTGCAGCTAACTATGGCTACACCTTC.

The V gene is TRBV6-1, the J gene TRBJ1-5, with 10 bases fitting TRBD1. The trim removed 8 bases at V and 5 bases at J, leaving 6 bases unmatched. The CDR3 spans 14 residues. Looked up from germline, CDR1 is MNHNS and CDR2 is SASEGT. CDR3 sequence: CASRDRGDYQPQHF. The CDR3 nucleotides are TGTGCCAGCCGGGACAGGGGTGATTATCAGCCCCAGCATTTT.

This chain connects TRBV10-3 to TRBJ1-5, with 7 bases aligning to TRBD1. Germline V gene data show CDR1 as ENHRY and CDR2 as SYGVKD. Trimming took 10 bases from V and 6 from J; bases not matched to a gene: 12. CDR3 size: 14 residues. This chain's CDR3 is CATTADRVGQPQHF. Here the CDR3 DNA reads TGTGCCACCACAGCCGACAGGGTCGGTCAGCCCCAGCATTTT.